Listed below are T cell receptor beta chains from one sample, sequenced in a study of blood T cell repertoires in COVID-19. The assay was immunoSEQ multiplex PCR, and TCRdb's table has in-frame clones only and misses some. Counted here are about 36,000 clones, 60% to 85% occurring once; the ten biggest clones make up less than 2.5%. The sample was peripheral blood. These receptors were obtained from a man in his sixties with active COVID-19. Both conserved end residues are part of each CDR3. Each record gives: clone size, V gene, J gene, D gene, CDR3 DNA, CDR3 protein. D genes are given only for firm matches. A clone size is listed for some rows: how often the clone was seen (once, few, many), or a class if it is expanded.

>NA|TRBV19|TRBJ2-2|TRBD2
TGTGCCAGTAGTCCAACTGCGGGGGGGATTTATGGCGACACCGGGGAGCTGTTTTTT
CASSPTAGGIYGDTGELFF
>few|TRBV19|TRBJ1-5|NA
TGTGCCAGTAGTATTATTGGCAATCAGCCCCAGCATTTT
CASSIIGNQPQHF
>NA|TRBV30|TRBJ1-2|NA
TGTGCCTGGAGCGAGGTCCCTAACTATGGCTACACCTTC
CAWSEVPNYGYTF
>once|TRBV6-5|TRBJ2-7|NA
TGTGCCAGCAGTTACGCCCGGGACACCACCGGCTACGAGCAGTACTTC
CASSYARDTTGYEQYF
>NA|TRBV14|TRBJ2-1|TRBD2
TGTGCCAGCAGCCAAGGACGGACTAGCGGGAGTGAGCAGTTCTTC
CASSQGRTSGSEQFF
>NA|TRBV2|TRBJ2-5|NA
TGTGCCAGCGCAAAGGGGGACGGAGAGACCCAGTACTTC
CASAKGDGETQYF
>few|TRBV5-6|TRBJ1-5|NA
TGTGCCAGCAGCTTGGGGAGCGGCAATCAGCCCCAGCATTTT
CASSLGSGNQPQHF
>NA|TRBV28|TRBJ2-1|NA
TGTGCCAGCAGTTCGGCACAGGTATCCTACAATGAGCAGTTCTTC
CASSSAQVSYNEQFF
>few|TRBV12-3/TRBV12-4|TRBJ1-3|NA
TGTGCCAGCACCTTATACGGTGGAAACACCATATATTTT
CASTLYGGNTIYF
>NA|TRBV5-5|TRBJ2-1|TRBD2
TGTGCCAGCACGCGGGGACTAGCGAACTACAATGAGCAGTTCTTC
CASTRGLANYNEQFF
>NA|TRBV27|TRBJ2-7|TRBD2
TGTGCCAGCAGTTTAAGTTCAACGCAAGCGGGAGTATCCTACGAGCAGTACTTC
CASSLSSTQAGVSYEQYF
>few|TRBV7-3|TRBJ2-1|TRBD2
TGTGCCAGCAGCTTAAACCTAGCGGGAGGCAATGAGCAGTTCTTC
CASSLNLAGGNEQFF
>NA|TRBV7-8|TRBJ2-5|NA
TGTGCCAGCAGCTCTTTACTAGCAGAAGAGACCCAGTACTTC
CASSSLLAEETQYF
>NA|TRBV7-2|TRBJ2-7|NA
TGTGCCAGCAGCCGGACTGGCGCTAACGAGCAGTACTTC
CASSRTGANEQYF
>NA|TRBV18|TRBJ1-5|NA
TGTGCCAGCTCACCGACGTCAGGGATTGCTATAAGCCAGCATTTT
CASSPTSGIAISQHF
>NA|TRBV6-5|TRBJ2-7|TRBD1
TGTGCCAGCAGCCTTAGACAGGGTCCCGAGCAGTACTTC
CASSLRQGPEQYF
>few|TRBV28|TRBJ1-2|TRBD1
TGTGCCAGCAGTTTCAGGGGGCGAGGCTACACCTTC
CASSFRGRGYTF
>NA|TRBV6-5|TRBJ1-1|TRBD1
TGTGCCAGCAGTTACTCTGGACAGGGGGCGCGCACTGAAGCTTTCTTT
CASSYSGQGARTEAFF
>NA|TRBV7-2|TRBJ2-5|TRBD2
TGTGCCAGCAGCTTAAGCGGGGGGGCGGGAGAGACCCAGTACTTC
CASSLSGGAGETQYF
>NA|TRBV19|TRBJ1-1|TRBD1
TGTGCCAGTAGTCGCACAGGGGGCACTGAAGCTTTCTTT
CASSRTGGTEAFF
>NA|TRBV7-9|TRBJ2-2|NA
TGTGCCAGCTATATTAGCCGAGCCACCGGGGAGCTGTTTTTT
CASYISRATGELFF
>NA|TRBV30|TRBJ1-2|NA
TGTGCCTGGAGTGGGAGTTGGGAGCTTCGGGGCTACACCTTC
CAWSGSWELRGYTF
>NA|TRBV19|TRBJ1-1|NA
TGTGCCAGTAGGGTCCGTAGCACTGAAGCTTTCTTT
CASRVRSTEAFF
>NA|TRBV3-1/TRBV3-2|TRBJ2-1|TRBD2
TGTGCCAGCAGCCTTAGCGGGAACTCCTACAATGAGCAGTTCTTC
CASSLSGNSYNEQFF
>NA|TRBV12-3/TRBV12-4|TRBJ2-3|NA
TGTGCCAGCAGTTTAAGTCTAGCCGATACGCAGTATTTT
CASSLSLADTQYF
>NA|TRBV27|TRBJ1-5|NA
TGTGCCAGCAGGCGAGACATTAGATCAGTTCAGCCCCAGCATTTT
CASRRDIRSVQPQHF
>NA|TRBV7-9|TRBJ2-7|TRBD1
TGTGCCAGCAGCTTAGGAACCGGGACAGGGGGCGAGCAGTACTTC
CASSLGTGTGGEQYF
>NA|TRBV9|TRBJ2-5|TRBD2
TGTGCCAGCACCGGGACTAGCGGGGGTGACCAGTACTTC
CASTGTSGGDQYF
>NA|TRBV7-9|TRBJ2-1|NA
TGTGCCAGCGCTAGAGTAGCGAATGAGCAGTTCTTC
CASARVANEQFF
>few|TRBV5-1|TRBJ2-5|TRBD1
TGCGCCAGCAGCTCGACAGGGGGTCTGGAGACCCAGTACTTC
CASSSTGGLETQYF
>NA|TRBV7-2|TRBJ2-1|NA
TGTGCCAGCATCGAGGCCCCCCGCCACAATGAGCAGTTCTTC
CASIEAPRHNEQFF
>NA|TRBV7-9|TRBJ1-6|TRBD1
TGTGCCAGCAGCTCCGCGACAGGGGGTAATTCACCCCTCCACTTT
CASSSATGGNSPLHF
>NA|TRBV9|TRBJ2-7|TRBD1
TGTGCCAGCAGTGGGAAAGGGGGCGTCCCCTACGAGCAGTACTTC
CASSGKGGVPYEQYF
>NA|TRBV6-4|TRBJ1-2|NA
TGTGCCAGCAGTGACTCGAGATATGGCTACACCTTC
CASSDSRYGYTF
>NA|TRBV6-5|TRBJ1-2|TRBD1
TGTGCCAGCAGGGGGGACAGGGGAAGAAACTATGGCTACACCTTC
CASRGDRGRNYGYTF
>NA|TRBV5-5|TRBJ2-6|NA
TGTGCCAGCAGCCCGCAGGTGGGCTCTGGGGCCAACGTCCTGACTTTC
CASSPQVGSGANVLTF
>NA|TRBV9|TRBJ1-3|NA
TGTGCCCGCCGCGCGGGGGCGGGGGGATCAGGAAACACCATATATTTT
CARRAGAGGSGNTIYF
>NA|TRBV10-3|TRBJ2-2|TRBD1
TGTGCCATCAGTGGGCCCTTAGGGACAGGGCGAACCGGGGAGCTGTTTTTT
CAISGPLGTGRTGELFF
>NA|TRBV28|TRBJ1-4|NA
TGTGCCACCGACACCTACAGGGAAAAACTGTTTTTT
CATDTYREKLFF
>NA|TRBV7-2|TRBJ2-1|TRBD2
TGTGCCAGCAGCGCGAGCGGGAGGCCCGGCAATGAGCAGTTCTTC
CASSASGRPGNEQFF
>once|TRBV5-1|TRBJ1-1|NA
TGCGCCAGCAGCTTGGGGGGCACGGTGAACACTGAAGCTTTCTTT
CASSLGGTVNTEAFF
>few|TRBV6-4|TRBJ2-2|TRBD2
TGTGCCAGCAGCGCCAAAATAGCGGGAGACCCCGGGGAGCTGTTTTTT
CASSAKIAGDPGELFF
>NA|TRBV27|TRBJ1-5|TRBD1
TGTGCCAGCAGTTTATCGACAGGGGAGGATCAGCCCCAGCATTTT
CASSLSTGEDQPQHF
>NA|TRBV28|TRBJ2-7|NA
TGTGCCAGCAAGGGGTACTACGAGCAGTACTTC
CASKGYYEQYF
>NA|TRBV2|TRBJ2-2|TRBD2
TGTGCCAGCCGGGCGGGGAGGGACACCGGGGAGCTGTTTTTT
CASRAGRDTGELFF
>NA|TRBV4-3|TRBJ2-6|NA
TGCGCCAGCAGCCAAGACAGGCCCTCTGGGGCCAACGTCCTGACTTTC
CASSQDRPSGANVLTF
>NA|TRBV7-2|TRBJ2-1|NA
TGTGCCAGCAGCTTTACCGGGAACTCCTACAATGAGCAGTTCTTC
CASSFTGNSYNEQFF
>NA|TRBV19|TRBJ2-3|NA
TGTGCCAGTATCCCCCCCCTGGCTGATACGCAGTATTTT
CASIPPLADTQYF
>NA|TRBV7-2|TRBJ1-2|TRBD1
TGTGCCAGCAGCGTTGACAGGGGGCCCTATGGCTACACCTTC
CASSVDRGPYGYTF
>NA|TRBV6-2/TRBV6-3|TRBJ1-5|TRBD1
TGTGCCAGCAGCCAGGGGGTTACTCAGCCCCAGCATTTT
CASSQGVTQPQHF
>NA|TRBV7-9|TRBJ2-3|TRBD2
TGTGCCAGCAGCTTAGTCTATCCGGGGGGTACAGATACGCAGTATTTT
CASSLVYPGGTDTQYF
>NA|TRBV28|TRBJ1-1|TRBD1
TGTGCCAGCAGTCTCAACCTCCGGGGTCAAGGGGGCTTGAACACTGAAGCTTTCTTT
CASSLNLRGQGGLNTEAFF
>NA|TRBV29-1|TRBJ2-7|TRBD2
TGCAGCGTAATGCTAGCGGGAGGGCCGGTCGAGCAGTACTTC
CSVMLAGGPVEQYF
>NA|TRBV30|TRBJ1-2|NA
TGTGCCTGGAATTCGCGCGGGCATGGCTACACCTTC
CAWNSRGHGYTF